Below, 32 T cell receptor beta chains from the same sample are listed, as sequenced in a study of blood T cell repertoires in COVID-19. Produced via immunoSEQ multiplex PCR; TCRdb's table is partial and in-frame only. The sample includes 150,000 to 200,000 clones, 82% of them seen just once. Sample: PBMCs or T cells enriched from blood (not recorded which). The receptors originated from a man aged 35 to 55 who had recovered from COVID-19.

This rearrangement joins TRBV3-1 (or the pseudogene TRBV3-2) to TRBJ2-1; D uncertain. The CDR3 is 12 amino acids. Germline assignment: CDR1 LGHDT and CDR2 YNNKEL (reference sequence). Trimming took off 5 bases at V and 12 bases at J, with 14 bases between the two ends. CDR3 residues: CASSIMVTRQFF. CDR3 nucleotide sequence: TGTGCCAGCAGCATTATGGTCACGAGGCAGTTCTTC.

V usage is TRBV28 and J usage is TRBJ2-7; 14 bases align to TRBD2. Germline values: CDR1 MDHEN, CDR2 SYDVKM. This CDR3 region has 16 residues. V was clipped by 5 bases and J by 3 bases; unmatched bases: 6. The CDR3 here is CASSPGTSGSVYEQYF. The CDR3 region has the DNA TGTGCCAGCAGTCCGGGGACTAGCGGGAGTGTCTACGAGCAGTACTTC.

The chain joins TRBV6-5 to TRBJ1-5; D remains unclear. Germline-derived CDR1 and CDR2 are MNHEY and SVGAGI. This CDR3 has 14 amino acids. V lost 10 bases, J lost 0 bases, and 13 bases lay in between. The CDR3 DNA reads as TGTGCCACCGCGAGGGAACTTAGCAATCAGCCCCAGCATTTT. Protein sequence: CATARELSNQPQHF.

The CDR3 DNA sequence: TGTGCCAGCAGTCTAGGACTAGCGGACTACGAGCAGTACTTC. Translated: CASSLGLADYEQYF. The rearrangement joins TRBV27 to TRBJ2-7; 10 bases fit TRBD2. CDR3 length: 14 amino acids. In germline, CDR1 is MNHEY, CDR2 SMNVEV (reference sequence). After removal of 5 bases from V and 3 bases from J, the junction contained 4 bases not matched to a gene.

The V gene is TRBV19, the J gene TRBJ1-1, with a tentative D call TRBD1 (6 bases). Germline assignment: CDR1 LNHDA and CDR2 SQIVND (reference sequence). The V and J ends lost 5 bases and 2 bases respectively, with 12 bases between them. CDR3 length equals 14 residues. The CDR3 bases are TGTGCCAGTAGTTCGCGACAGGACAACACTGAAGCTTTCTTT. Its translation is CASSSRQDNTEAFF.

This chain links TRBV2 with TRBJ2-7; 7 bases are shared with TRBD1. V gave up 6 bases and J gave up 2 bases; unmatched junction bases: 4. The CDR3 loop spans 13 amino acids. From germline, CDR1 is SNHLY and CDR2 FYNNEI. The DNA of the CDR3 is TGTGCCAGCAGGCCGGACAGGCCCTACGAGCAGTACTTC. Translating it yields CASRPDRPYEQYF.

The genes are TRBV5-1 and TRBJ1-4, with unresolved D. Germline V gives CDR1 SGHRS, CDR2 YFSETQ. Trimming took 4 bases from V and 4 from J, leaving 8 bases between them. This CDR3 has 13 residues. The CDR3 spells CASSRSNNEKLFF. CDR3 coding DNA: TGCGCCAGCAGCAGGAGCAATAATGAAAAACTGTTTTTT.

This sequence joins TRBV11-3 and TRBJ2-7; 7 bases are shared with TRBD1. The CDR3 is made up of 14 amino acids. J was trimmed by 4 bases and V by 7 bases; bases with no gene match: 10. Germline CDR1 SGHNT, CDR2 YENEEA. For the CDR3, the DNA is TGTGCCAGCAAACCCGGCCAGGGGGTATACGAGCAGTACGTC. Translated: CASKPGQGVYEQYV.

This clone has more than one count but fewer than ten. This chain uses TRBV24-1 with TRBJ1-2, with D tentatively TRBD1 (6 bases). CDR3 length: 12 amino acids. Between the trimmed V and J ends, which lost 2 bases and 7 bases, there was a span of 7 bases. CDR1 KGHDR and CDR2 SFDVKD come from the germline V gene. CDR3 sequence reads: CATSDSDSGYTF. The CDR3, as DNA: TGTGCCACCAGTGATTCGGACAGTGGCTACACCTTC.

Written as DNA, the CDR3 is TGTGCCAGCAGTGAATGGGGACAGAGCTACGAGCAGTACGTC. Translated: CASSEWGQSYEQYV. The chain carries TRBV6-1 and TRBJ2-7; 7 bases line up with TRBD1. V was clipped by 2 bases and J by 3 bases; unmatched bases: 4. In germline, CDR1 is MNHNS, CDR2 SASEGT. The CDR3 spans 14 residues.

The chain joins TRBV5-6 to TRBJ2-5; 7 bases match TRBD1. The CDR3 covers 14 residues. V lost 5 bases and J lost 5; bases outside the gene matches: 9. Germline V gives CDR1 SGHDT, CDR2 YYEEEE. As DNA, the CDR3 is TGTGCCAGCAGTTGGCTCGACAGGGCGGAGACCCAGTACTTC. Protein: CASSWLDRAETQYF.

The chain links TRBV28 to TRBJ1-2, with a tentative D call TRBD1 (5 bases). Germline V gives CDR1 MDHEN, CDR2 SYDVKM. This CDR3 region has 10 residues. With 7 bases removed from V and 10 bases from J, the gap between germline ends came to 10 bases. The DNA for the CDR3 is TGTGCCAGCACGGGGGTTAACTACACCTTC. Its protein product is CASTGVNYTF.

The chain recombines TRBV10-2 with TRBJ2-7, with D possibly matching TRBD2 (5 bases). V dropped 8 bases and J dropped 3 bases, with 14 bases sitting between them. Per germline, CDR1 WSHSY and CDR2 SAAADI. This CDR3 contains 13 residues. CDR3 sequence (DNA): TGCGCCAGCGAGCACCGAGACTACTACGAGCAGTACTTC. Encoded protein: CASEHRDYYEQYF.

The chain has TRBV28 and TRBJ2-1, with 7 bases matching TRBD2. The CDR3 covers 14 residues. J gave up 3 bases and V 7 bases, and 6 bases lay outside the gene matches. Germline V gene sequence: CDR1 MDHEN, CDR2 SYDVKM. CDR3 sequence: CASKFGGSYNEQFF. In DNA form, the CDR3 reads TGTGCCAGCAAATTCGGCGGGAGCTACAATGAGCAGTTCTTC.

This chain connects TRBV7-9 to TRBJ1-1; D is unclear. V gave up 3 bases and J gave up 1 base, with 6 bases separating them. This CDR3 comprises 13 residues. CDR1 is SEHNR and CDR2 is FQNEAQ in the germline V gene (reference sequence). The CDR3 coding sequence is TGTGCCAGCAGCTTTACAGCGAACACTGAAGCTTTCTTT. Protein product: CASSFTANTEAFF.

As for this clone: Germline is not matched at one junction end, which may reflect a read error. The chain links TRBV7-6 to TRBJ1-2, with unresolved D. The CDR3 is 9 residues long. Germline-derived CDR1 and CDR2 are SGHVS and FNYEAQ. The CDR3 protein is CASSRHLPF. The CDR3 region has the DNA TGTGCCAGCAGTCGACATCTCCCCTTC.

The CDR3 here is CASSLDGASGRDNEQFF. CDR3 bases: TGTGCCAGCAGCTTAGATGGGGCCAGCGGGAGGGACAATGAGCAGTTCTTC. The rearrangement links TRBV11-3 to TRBJ2-1; 10 bases are a match to TRBD2. The trim removed 0 bases at V and 5 bases at J, leaving 7 bases unmatched. Germline loops: CDR1 SGHNT, CDR2 YENEEA. This CDR3 region has 17 residues.

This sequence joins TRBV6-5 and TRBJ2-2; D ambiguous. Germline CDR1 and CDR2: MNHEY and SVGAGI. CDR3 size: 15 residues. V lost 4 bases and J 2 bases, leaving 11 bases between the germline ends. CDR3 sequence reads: CASSFYALNTGELFF. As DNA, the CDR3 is TGTGCCAGCAGTTTCTACGCCCTCAACACCGGGGAGCTGTTTTTT.

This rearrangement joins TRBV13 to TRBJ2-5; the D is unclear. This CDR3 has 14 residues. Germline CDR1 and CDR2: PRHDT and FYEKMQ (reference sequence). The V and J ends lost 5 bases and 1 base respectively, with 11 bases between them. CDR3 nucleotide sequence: TGTGCCAGCAGCCCGCGAGGAGCCCAAGAGACCCAGTACTTC. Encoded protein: CASSPRGAQETQYF.

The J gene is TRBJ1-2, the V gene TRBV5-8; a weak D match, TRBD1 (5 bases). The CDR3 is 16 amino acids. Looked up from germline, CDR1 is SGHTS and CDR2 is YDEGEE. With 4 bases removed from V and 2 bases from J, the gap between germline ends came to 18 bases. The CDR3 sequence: CASSLSGSRVNYGYTF. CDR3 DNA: TGTGCCAGCAGCCTTTCGGGTAGCAGGGTGAACTATGGCTACACCTTC. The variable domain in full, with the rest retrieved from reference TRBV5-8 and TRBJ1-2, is EAGVTQSPTHLIKTRGQQATLRCSPISGHTSVYWYQQALGLGLQFLLWYDEGEERNRGNFPPRFSGRQFPNYSSELNVNALELEDSALYLCASSLSGSRVNYGYTFGSGTRLTVV.

CDR3 loop: CASSPPSGTGLDTEAFF. CDR3 in DNA: TGTGCCAGCAGCCCTCCCTCGGGGACAGGGTTGGACACTGAAGCTTTCTTT. The gene calls are TRBV5-4 and TRBJ1-1, with 9 bases aligning to TRBD1. This CDR3 region has 17 residues. Unmatched junction bases numbered 13, after V lost 4 bases and J lost 3 bases. Looked up from germline, CDR1 is SGHNT and CDR2 is YYREEE (reference sequence).

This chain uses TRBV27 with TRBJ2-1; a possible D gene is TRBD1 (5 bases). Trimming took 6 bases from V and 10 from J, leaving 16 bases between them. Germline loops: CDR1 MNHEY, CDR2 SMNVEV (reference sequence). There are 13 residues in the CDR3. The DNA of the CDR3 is TGTGCCAGCAGCCTATACAGGCCGGACGAGCAGTTCTTC. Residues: CASSLYRPDEQFF.

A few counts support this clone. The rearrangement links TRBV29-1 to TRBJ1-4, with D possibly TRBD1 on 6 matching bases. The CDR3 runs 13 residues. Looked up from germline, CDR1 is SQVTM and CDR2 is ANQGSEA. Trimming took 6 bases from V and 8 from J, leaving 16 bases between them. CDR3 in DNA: TGCAGCGTCGCTACAGGGTGGGGCGAAAAACTGTTTTTT. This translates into CSVATGWGEKLFF.

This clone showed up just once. The CDR3 DNA follows: TGTGCCAGCAGCGCTAGCGGGAACGGATACGAGCAGTACGTC. It specifies CASSASGNGYEQYV. V is TRBV7-3 and J is TRBJ2-7, with 9 bases aligning to TRBD2. V dropped 5 bases and J dropped 4; count of bases not matched to a gene: 6. In germline, CDR1 is SGHTA, CDR2 FQGTGA. The CDR3 is made up of 14 amino acids.

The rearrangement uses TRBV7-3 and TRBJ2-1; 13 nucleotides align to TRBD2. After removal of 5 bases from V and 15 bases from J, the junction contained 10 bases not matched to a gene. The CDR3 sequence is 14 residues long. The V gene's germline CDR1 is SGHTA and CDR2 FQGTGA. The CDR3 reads CASSTTGLAGSRFF. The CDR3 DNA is TGTGCCAGCAGCACCACGGGACTAGCGGGGTCCCGGTTCTTC.

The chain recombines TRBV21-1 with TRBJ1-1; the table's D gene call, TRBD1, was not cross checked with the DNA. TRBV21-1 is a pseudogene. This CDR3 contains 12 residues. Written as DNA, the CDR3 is TGTGCCAGCAGGAACAGGGGCTCTGAAGCTTTCTTT. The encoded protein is CASRNRGSEAFF.

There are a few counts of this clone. CDR3 coding DNA: TGTGCCAGCAGGAGACAGGGGGCTGTTGGCTACACCTTC. Translating it yields CASRRQGAVGYTF. The chain is built from TRBV6-5 and TRBJ1-2; TRBD1 matches at 10 bases. The CDR3 has 13 amino acids. Germline trimming cut 6 bases from V and 7 bases from J; bases unmatched to any gene: 5. CDR1 and CDR2 (germline): MNHEY, SVGAGI.

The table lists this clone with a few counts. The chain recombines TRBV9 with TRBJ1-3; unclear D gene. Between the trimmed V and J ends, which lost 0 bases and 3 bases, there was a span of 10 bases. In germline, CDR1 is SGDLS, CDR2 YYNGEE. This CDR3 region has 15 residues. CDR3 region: CASSVGGSGGNTIYF. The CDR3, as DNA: TGTGCCAGCAGCGTAGGAGGGAGTGGTGGAAACACCATATATTTT.

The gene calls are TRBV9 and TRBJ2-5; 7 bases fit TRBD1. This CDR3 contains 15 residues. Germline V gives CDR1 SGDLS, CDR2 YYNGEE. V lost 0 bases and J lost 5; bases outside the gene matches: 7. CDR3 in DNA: TGTGCCAGCAGCGTAGGAGCAGGGGGAGATGAGACCCAGTACTTC. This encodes CASSVGAGGDETQYF.

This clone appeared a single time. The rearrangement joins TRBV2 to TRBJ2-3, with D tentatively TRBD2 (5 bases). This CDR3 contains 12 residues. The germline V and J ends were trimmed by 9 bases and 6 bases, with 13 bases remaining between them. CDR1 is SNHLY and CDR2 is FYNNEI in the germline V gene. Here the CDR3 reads CASRESGDTQYF. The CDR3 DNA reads TGTGCCAGTCGCGAGAGCGGCGATACGCAGTATTTT.

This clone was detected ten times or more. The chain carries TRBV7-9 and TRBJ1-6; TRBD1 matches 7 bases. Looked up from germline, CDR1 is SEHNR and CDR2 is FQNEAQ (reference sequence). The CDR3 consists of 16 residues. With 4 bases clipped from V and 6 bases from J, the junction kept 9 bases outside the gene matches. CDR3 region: CASSSASGTANSPLHF. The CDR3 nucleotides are TGTGCCAGCAGCTCTGCGTCCGGGACAGCTAATTCACCCCTCCACTTT.

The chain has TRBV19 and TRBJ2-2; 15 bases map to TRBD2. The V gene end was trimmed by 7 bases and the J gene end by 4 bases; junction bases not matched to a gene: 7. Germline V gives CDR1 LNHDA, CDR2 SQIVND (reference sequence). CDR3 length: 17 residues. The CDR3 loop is CASTRTSGRAGTGELFF. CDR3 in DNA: TGTGCCAGTACCCGGACTAGCGGGAGGGCGGGCACCGGGGAGCTGTTTTTT.